This TCR beta chain was captured by sequencing in a study of early T cells in non-severe SARS-CoV-2 infection. Study observations and caveats: Private and CD4 specificities were missed by VDJdb matching, skewed to anti-spike CD8.

V lost 0 bases to trimming and J lost 4 bases; unmatched junction nucleotides: 5. The length of the CDR3 is 15 residues. Germline V gene sequence: CDR1 SGDLS, CDR2 YYNGEE. The TCR library protocol was used to attach unique molecular identifiers. These identifiers were attached to individual cDNA molecules. TCRdb analysed the 5' RACE reads with MiXCR anew, one entry per CDR3 protein. The sample has some 80,000 distinct CDR3 sequences; roughly 12% are singletons. This clonotype was counted a few times. The antigen remains undetermined. The material sequenced was whole blood. The chain links TRBV9 to TRBJ2-7; TRBD2 matches 9 bases. The source is an adult who was a healthcare worker with PCR-confirmed SARS-CoV-2 infection or an uninfected control (not recorded which). This CDR3 reads CASSVVQREVYEQYF. In nucleotides, the CDR3 is TGTGCCAGCAGCGTAGTTCAGCGGGAGGTTTACGAGCAGTACTTC.